This note documents a single TCR beta chain sequence. In the authors' workflow: Amplified reference gene primers provided the basis for estimating nucleated cell counts. The repertoire was sequenced with immunoSEQ multiplex PCR; TCRdb's copy has only in-frame clones and lacks some. V and J calls and clone size follow that table, whereas D and trimming were derived from the DNA. The sample carries about 66,000 clones, roughly nine tenths recorded once. This CDR3 comprises 14 residues. With V trimmed by 7 bases and J by 3 bases, 9 bases remained unmatched. Germline V lookup: CDR1 MNHNY, CDR2 SVGAGI (reference sequence). These data belong to a study of blood T cell repertoires in COVID-19. At the level of the study: The study drew acute and convalescent COVID-19 samples from the United States, Italy and Spain. T cells, B-cell-depleted T cells, or PBMCs supplied cDNA or gDNA.

The J gene is TRBJ2-7, the V gene TRBV6-6, with 7 bases fitting TRBD1. The receptor's source is a man in his 60s with acute or convalescent COVID-19. The sequencing input was peripheral blood. CDR3: CASTVTGAFYEQYF. DNA for the CDR3: TGTGCCAGCACCGTTACAGGGGCCTTCTACGAGCAGTACTTC.